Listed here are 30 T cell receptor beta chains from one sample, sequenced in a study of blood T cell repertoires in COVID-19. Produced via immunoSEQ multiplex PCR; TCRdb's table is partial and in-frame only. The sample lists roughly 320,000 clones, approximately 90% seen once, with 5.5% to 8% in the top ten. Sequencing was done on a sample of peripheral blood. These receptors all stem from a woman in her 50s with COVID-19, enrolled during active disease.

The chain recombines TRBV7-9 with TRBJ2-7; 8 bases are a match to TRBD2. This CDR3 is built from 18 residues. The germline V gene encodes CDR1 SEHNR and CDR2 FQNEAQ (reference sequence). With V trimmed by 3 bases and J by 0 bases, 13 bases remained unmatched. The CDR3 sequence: CASSFTPGGKGSSYEQYF. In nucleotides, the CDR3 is TGTGCCAGCAGCTTCACCCCGGGGGGGAAGGGGAGCTCCTACGAGCAGTACTTC. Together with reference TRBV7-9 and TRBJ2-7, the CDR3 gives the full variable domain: DTGVSQNPRHKITKRGQNVTFRCDPISEHNRLYWYRQTLGQGPEFLTYFQNEAQLEKSRLLSDRFSAERPKGSFSTLEIQRTEQGDSAMYLCASSFTPGGKGSSYEQYFGPGTRLTVT.

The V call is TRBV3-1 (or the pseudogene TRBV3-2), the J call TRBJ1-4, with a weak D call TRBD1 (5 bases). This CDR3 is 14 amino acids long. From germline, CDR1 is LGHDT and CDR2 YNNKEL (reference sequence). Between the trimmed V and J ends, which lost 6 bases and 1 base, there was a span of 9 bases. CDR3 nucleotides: TGTGCCAGCAGTATAAGGGGAACTAATGAAAAACTGTTTTTT. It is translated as CASSIRGTNEKLFF.

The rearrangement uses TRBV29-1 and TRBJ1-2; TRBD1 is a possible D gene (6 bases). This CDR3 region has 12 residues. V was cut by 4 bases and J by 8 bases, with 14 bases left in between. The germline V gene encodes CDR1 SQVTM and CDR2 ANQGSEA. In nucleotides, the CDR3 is TGCAGCGTTGGAATGCGGGGGGGCGGCTACACCTTC. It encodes CSVGMRGGGYTF. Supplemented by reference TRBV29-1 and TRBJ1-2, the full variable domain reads SAVISQKPSRDICQRGTSLTIQCQVDSQVTMMFWYRQQPGQSLTLIATANQGSEATYESGFVIDKFPISRPNLTFSTLTVSNMSPEDSSIYLCSVGMRGGGYTFGSGTRLTVV.

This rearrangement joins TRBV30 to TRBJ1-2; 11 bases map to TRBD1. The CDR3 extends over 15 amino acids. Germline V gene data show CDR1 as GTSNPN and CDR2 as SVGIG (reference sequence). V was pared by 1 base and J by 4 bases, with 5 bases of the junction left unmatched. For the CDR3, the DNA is TGTGCCTGGAGTGGGACAGGGGGCTTGCGCTATGGCTACACCTTC. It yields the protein CAWSGTGGLRYGYTF.

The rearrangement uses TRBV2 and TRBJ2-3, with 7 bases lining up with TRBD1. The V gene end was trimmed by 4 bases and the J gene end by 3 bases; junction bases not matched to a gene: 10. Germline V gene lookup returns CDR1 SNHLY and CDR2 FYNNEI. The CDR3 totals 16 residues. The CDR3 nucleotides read TGTGCCAGCAGTGTTACACAGGGGTGGTCGACAGATACGCAGTATTTT. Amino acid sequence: CASSVTQGWSTDTQYF.

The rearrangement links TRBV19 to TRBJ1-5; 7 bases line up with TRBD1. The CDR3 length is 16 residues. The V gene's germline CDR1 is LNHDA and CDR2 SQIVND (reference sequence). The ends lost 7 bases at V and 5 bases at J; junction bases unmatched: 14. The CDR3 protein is CASTRDRAGVYQPQHF. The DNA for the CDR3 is TGTGCCAGTACCCGCGACAGGGCCGGGGTGTATCAGCCCCAGCATTTT.

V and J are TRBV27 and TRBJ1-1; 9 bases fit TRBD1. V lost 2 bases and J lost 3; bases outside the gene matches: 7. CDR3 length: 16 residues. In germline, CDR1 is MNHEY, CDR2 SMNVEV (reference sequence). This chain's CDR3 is CASSLRTGVRYTEAFF. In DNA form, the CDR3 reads TGTGCCAGCAGTTTAAGGACAGGGGTGAGGTACACTGAAGCTTTCTTT.

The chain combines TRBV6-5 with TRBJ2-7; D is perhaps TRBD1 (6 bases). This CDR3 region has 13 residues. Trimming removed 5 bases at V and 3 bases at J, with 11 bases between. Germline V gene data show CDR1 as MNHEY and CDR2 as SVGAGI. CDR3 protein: CASSPTGYYEQYF. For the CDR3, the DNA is TGTGCCAGCAGTCCGACAGGATACTACGAGCAGTACTTC.

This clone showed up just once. CDR3 DNA sequence: TGTGCCAGCAGCCCGGGTCCCGGGTTGGGGACTAGCTCCTACAATGAGCAGTTCTTC. Translated, it gives CASSPGPGLGTSSYNEQFF. The chain carries TRBV5-6 and TRBJ2-1; 8 nucleotides agree with TRBD2. Germline assignment: CDR1 SGHDT and CDR2 YYEEEE. J was trimmed by 0 bases and V by 4 bases; bases with no gene match: 15. This CDR3 is built from 19 residues.

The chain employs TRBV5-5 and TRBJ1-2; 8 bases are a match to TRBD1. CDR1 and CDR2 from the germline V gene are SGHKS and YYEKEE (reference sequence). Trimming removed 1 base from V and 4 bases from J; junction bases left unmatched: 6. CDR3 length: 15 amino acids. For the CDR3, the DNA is TGTGCCAGCAGCTTGAGGGACAGGTCAGTCTATGGCTACACCTTC. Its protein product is CASSLRDRSVYGYTF.

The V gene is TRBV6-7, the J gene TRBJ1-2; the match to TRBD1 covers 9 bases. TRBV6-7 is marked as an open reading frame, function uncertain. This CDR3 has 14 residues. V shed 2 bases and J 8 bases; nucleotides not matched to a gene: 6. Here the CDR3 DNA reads TGTGCCAGCAGTTACCCCCGGGACAGGGCGGGCTACACCTTC. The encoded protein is CASSYPRDRAGYTF.

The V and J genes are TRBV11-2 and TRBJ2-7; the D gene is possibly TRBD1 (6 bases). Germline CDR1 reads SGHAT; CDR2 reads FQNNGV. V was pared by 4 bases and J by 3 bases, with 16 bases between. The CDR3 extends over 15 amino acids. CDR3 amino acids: CASSSSRGRGYEQYF. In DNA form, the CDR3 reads TGTGCCAGCAGCTCCTCCAGGGGTCGGGGCTACGAGCAGTACTTC.

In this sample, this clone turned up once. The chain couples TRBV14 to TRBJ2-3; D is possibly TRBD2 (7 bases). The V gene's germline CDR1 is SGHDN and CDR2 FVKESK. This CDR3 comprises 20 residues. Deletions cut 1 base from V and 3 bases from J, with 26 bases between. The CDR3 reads CASSQVRGKGGGPRTDTQYF. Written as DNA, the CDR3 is TGTGCCAGCAGCCAAGTAAGGGGCAAAGGGGGAGGGCCTCGAACAGATACGCAGTATTTT.

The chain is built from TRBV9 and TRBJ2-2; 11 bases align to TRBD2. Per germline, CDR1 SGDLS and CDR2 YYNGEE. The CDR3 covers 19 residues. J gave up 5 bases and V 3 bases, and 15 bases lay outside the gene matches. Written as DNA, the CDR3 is TGTGCCAGCAGCGCGAACGTACCGGGACTAGCGGAGGGGACCGGGGAGCTGTTTTTT. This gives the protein CASSANVPGLAEGTGELFF.

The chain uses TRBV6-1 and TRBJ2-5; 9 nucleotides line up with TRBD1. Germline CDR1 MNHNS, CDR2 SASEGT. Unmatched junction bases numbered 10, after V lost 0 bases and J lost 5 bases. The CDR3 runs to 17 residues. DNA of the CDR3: TGTGCCAGCAGTGAAGCGGGGACAGGGCCCGTCTGGGAGACCCAGTACTTC. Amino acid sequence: CASSEAGTGPVWETQYF.

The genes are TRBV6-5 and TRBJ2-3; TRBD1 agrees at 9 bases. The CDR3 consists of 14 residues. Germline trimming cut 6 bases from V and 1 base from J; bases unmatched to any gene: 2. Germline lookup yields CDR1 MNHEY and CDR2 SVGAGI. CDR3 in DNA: TGTGCCAGCAGGACAGGGGGAGGCACAGATACGCAGTATTTT. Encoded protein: CASRTGGGTDTQYF.

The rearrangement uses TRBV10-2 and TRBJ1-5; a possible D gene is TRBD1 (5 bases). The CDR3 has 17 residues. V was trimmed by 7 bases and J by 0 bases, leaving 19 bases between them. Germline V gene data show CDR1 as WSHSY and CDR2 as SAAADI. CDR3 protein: CASIDRRNLLSNQPQHF. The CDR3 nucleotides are TGCGCCAGCATCGACAGAAGGAATCTCCTTAGCAATCAGCCCCAGCATTTT.

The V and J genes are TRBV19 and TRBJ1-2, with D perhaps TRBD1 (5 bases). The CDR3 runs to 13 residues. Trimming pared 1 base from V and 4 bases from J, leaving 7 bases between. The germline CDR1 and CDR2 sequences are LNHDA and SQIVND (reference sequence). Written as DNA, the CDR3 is TGTGCCAGTAGTATAGGGGGCATCTATGGCTACACCTTC. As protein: CASSIGGIYGYTF.

CDR3 nucleotide sequence: TGTGCCAGCAGTTTCGACAGGGGGTGGAAGACCCAGTACTTC. This gives the protein CASSFDRGWKTQYF. V is TRBV27 and J is TRBJ2-5; 9 nucleotides line up with TRBD1. Trimming removed 3 bases from V and 6 bases from J; junction bases left unmatched: 5. This CDR3 has 14 residues. Looked up from germline, CDR1 is MNHEY and CDR2 is SMNVEV (reference sequence).

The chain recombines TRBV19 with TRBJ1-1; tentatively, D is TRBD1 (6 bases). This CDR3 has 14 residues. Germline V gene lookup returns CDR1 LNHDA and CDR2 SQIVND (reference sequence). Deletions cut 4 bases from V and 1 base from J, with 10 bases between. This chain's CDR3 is CASSTGQKNTEAFF. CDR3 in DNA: TGTGCCAGTAGTACAGGACAGAAGAACACTGAAGCTTTCTTT.

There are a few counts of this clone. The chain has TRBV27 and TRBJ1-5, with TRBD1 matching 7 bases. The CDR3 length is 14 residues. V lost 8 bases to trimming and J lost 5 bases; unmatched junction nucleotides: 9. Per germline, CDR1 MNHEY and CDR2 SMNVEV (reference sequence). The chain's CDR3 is CASGTGTVDQPQHF. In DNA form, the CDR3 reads TGTGCCAGCGGAACCGGGACAGTGGATCAGCCCCAGCATTTT.

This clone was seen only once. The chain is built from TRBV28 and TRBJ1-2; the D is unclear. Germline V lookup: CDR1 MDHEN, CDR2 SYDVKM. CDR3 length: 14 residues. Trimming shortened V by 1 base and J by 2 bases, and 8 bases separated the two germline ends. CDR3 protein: CASSLFARNYGYTF. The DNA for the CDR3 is TGTGCCAGCAGTTTATTTGCCAGGAACTATGGCTACACCTTC.

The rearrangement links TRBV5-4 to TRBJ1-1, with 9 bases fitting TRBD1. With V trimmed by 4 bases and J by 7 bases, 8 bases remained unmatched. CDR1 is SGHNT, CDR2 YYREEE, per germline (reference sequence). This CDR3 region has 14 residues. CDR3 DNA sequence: TGTGCCAGCAGCAAGACAGGGGGAGATGTTGAAGCTTTCTTT. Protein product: CASSKTGGDVEAFF.

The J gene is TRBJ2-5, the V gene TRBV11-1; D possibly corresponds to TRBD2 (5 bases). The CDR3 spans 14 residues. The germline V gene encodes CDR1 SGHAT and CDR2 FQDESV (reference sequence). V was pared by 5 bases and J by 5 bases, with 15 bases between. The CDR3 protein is CASSLRGIRETQYF. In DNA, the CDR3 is TGTGCCAGCAGCCTTAGAGGGATCCGGGAGACCCAGTACTTC. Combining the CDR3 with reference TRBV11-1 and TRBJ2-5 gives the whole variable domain EAEVAQSPRYKITEKSQAVAFWCDPISGHATLYWYRQILGQGPELLVQFQDESVVDDSQLPKDRFSAERLKGVDSTLKIQPAELGDSAMYLCASSLRGIRETQYFGPGTRLLVL.

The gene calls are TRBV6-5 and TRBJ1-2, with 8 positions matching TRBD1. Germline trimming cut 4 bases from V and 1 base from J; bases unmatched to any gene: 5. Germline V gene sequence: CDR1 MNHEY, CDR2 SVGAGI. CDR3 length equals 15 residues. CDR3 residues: CASSSDRGNNYGYTF. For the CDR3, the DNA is TGTGCCAGCAGTTCCGACAGGGGAAATAACTATGGCTACACCTTC.

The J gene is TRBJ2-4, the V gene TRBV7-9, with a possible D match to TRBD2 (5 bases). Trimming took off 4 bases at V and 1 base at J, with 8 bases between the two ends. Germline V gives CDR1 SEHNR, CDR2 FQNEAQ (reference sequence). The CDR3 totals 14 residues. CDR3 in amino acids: CASSSGGAKNIQYF. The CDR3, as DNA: TGTGCCAGCAGCTCCGGCGGGGCCAAAAACATTCAGTACTTC.

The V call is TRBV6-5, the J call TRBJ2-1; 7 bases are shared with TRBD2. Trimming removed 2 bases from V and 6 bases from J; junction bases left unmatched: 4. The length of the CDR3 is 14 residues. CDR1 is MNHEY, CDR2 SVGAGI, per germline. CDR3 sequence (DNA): TGTGCCAGCAGTTACCGCCGGGAGGTCAATGAGCAGTTCTTC. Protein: CASSYRREVNEQFF.

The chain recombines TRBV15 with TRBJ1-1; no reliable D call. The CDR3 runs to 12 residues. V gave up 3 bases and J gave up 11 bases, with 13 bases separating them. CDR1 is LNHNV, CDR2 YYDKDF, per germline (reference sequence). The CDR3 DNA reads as TGTGCCACCAGCAGTGGAGGAATTGTCGCTTTCTTT. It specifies CATSSGGIVAFF.

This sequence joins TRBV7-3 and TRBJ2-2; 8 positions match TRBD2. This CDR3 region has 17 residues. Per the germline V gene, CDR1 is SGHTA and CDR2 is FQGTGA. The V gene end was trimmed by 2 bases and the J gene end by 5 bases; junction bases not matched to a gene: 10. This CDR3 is CASSLPLAGGRTGELFF. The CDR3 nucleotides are TGTGCCAGCAGCTTACCCCTCGCGGGGGGAAGGACCGGGGAGCTGTTTTTT. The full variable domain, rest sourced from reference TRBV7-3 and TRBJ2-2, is GAGVSQTPSNKVTEKGKYVELRCDPISGHTALYWYRQSLGQGPEFLIYFQGTGAADDSGLPNDRFFAVRPEGSVSTLKIQRTERGDSAVYLCASSLPLAGGRTGELFFGEGSRLTVL.

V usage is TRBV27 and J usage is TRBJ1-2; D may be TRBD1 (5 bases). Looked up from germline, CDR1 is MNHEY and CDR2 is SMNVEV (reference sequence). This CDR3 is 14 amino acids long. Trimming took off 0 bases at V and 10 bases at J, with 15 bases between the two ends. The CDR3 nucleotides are TGTGCCAGCAGTTTATCTGTCGCCTCAGGGTTCTACACCTTC. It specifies CASSLSVASGFYTF.